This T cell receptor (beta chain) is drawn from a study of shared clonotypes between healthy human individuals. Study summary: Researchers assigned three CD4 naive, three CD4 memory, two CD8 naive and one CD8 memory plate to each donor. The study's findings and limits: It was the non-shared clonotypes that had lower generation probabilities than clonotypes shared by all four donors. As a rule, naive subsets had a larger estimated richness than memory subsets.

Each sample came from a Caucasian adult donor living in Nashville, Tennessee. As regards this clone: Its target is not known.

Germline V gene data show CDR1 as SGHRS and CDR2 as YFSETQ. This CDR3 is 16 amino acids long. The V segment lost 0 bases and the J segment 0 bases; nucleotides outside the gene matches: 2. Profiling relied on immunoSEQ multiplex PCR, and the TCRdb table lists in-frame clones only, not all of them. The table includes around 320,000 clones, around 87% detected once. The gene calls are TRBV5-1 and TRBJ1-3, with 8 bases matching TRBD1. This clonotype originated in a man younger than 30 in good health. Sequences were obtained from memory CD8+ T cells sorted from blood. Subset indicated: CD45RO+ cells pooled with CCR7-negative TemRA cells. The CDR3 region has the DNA TGCGCCAGCAGCTTGGATACAGGGGGCTCTGGAAACACCATATATTTT. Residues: CASSLDTGGSGNTIYF.